The next 14 T cell receptor beta chains were all read from a single sample in a study of T-cell reconstitution after alpha-beta-depleted transplantation in children. Preparation of the TCRbeta library was carried out with unique molecular identifiers. TCRdb re-called the PCR reads through MiXCR, storing one row per CDR3 protein. The repertoire consists of 200,000 to 300,000 distinct CDR3 sequences, with more than 20% occurring once and the leading ten covering about 2.8%. The sequences come from PBMCs, collected before TCRalphabeta/CD19-depleted stem cell transplant. These receptors came from a girl aged 2 to 9 with Fanconi anemia, due to receive a stem cell transplant.

This clonotype was observed a few times. V gene TRBV10-2 combines with J gene TRBJ2-1; weak D call: TRBD2 (6 bases). The V end lost 2 bases, the J end lost 5 bases, and 19 bases lay between the germline ends. Germline-derived CDR1 and CDR2 are WSHSY and SAAADI. CDR3 length: 17 amino acids. The CDR3, as DNA: TGCGCCAGCAGTGAGCCATATAGCCGCCGCGGGGACAATGAGCAGTTCTTC. This translates into CASSEPYSRRGDNEQFF.

Turning to this clonotype: One end of the junction varies from germline; a read error may be responsible. The rearrangement joins TRBV18 to TRBJ2-3, with D perhaps matching TRBD1 or TRBD2 (5 bases each). In germline, CDR1 is KGHSH, CDR2 LQKENI. CDR3 size: 15 residues. This CDR3 is CASSPWSGRTDMQYF. The CDR3 DNA is TGTGCCAGCTCACCTTGGTCGGGGCGCACAGATATGCAGTATTTT.

This clonotype was seen a handful of times. This chain connects TRBV5-1 to TRBJ1-4; D is unclear. The CDR3 consists of 18 residues. Trimming took 0 bases from V and 4 from J, leaving 19 bases between them. CDR1 SGHRS and CDR2 YFSETQ come from the germline V gene. For the CDR3, the DNA is TGCGCCAGCAGCTTGGACGGCATAAGGAGCATAGATAATGAAAAACTGTTTTTT. It yields the protein CASSLDGIRSIDNEKLFF.

This clonotype has just a few counts. This chain uses TRBV7-2 with TRBJ2-3; TRBD1 matches at 9 bases. The CDR3 contains 14 residues. V was clipped by 5 bases and J by 4 bases; unmatched bases: 4. CDR1 and CDR2 (germline): SGHTA, FQGNSA. CDR3 in amino acids: CASSATGGPDTQYF. The CDR3 coding sequence is TGTGCCAGCAGCGCCACAGGGGGCCCAGATACGCAGTATTTT.

This chain joins TRBV29-1 and TRBJ1-5; 7 bases agree with TRBD1. This CDR3 is 12 amino acids long. The germline gives CDR1 SQVTM, CDR2 ANQGSEA. Trimming at V came to 5 bases and at J to 7 bases, leaving 5 bases not matched to a gene. The CDR3 here is CSVWSGGQPQHF. The CDR3 DNA sequence: TGCAGCGTTTGGTCAGGGGGACAGCCCCAGCATTTT. The full variable domain, rest sourced from reference TRBV29-1 and TRBJ1-5, is SAVISQKPSRDICQRGTSLTIQCQVDSQVTMMFWYRQQPGQSLTLIATANQGSEATYESGFVIDKFPISRPNLTFSTLTVSNMSPEDSSIYLCSVWSGGQPQHFGDGTRLSIL.

V gene TRBV24-1 combines with J gene TRBJ1-5, with D possibly being TRBD1 (6 bases). The V gene's germline CDR1 is KGHDR and CDR2 SFDVKD. Trimming took 4 bases from V and 6 from J, leaving 12 bases between them. This CDR3 comprises 14 residues. The CDR3 here is CATSDRRGIQPQHF. In DNA, the CDR3 is TGTGCCACCAGTGACAGGAGGGGGATTCAGCCCCAGCATTTT.

In its sample, this clonotype was seen many times. The rearrangement joins TRBV5-6 to TRBJ2-7; TRBD2 agrees at 11 bases. The CDR3 contains 15 residues. Germline CDR1 reads SGHDT; CDR2 reads YYEEEE. After removal of 4 bases from V and 2 bases from J, the junction contained 5 bases not matched to a gene. The CDR3 nucleotides are TGTGCCAGCAGCCATGGGACTAGCGGACCCTACGAGCAGTACTTC. Translating gives CASSHGTSGPYEQYF.

Ten or more counts support this clonotype. The chain is built from TRBV12-3 or TRBV12-4 and TRBJ2-3; 11 nucleotides match TRBD2. With 8 bases clipped from V and 4 bases from J, the junction kept 8 bases outside the gene matches. CDR3 length: 15 residues. The CDR3 DNA reads TGTGCCAGCGACGTAGCGGGAGGGCCGGCAGATACGCAGTATTTT. Its protein is CASDVAGGPADTQYF.

The V call is TRBV15, the J call TRBJ2-1; D gene uncertain. The V end was cut by 1 base, the J end by 3 bases, with 10 bases between. Germline V CDR1 and CDR2: LNHNV, YYDKDF (reference sequence). The CDR3 runs to 15 residues. This CDR3 reads CATSRGQGRYNEQFF. CDR3 nucleotides: TGTGCCACCAGCAGAGGCCAAGGTCGCTACAATGAGCAGTTCTTC.

This clonotype was seen repeatedly, ten times or more. The chain uses TRBV5-5 and TRBJ1-1; D unclear. Trimming stripped 2 bases from V and 3 bases from J, with 17 bases between. The CDR3 loop spans 16 amino acids. CDR1 is SGHKS and CDR2 is YYEKEE in the germline V gene (reference sequence). In nucleotides, the CDR3 is TGTGCCAGCAGCTTATTCGGGTACGCGTATGACACTGAAGCTTTCTTT. Its translation: CASSLFGYAYDTEAFF.

The chain combines TRBV5-1 with TRBJ2-7, with D possibly matching TRBD1 (5 bases). Germline loops: CDR1 SGHRS, CDR2 YFSETQ. This CDR3 has 13 amino acids. The ends were cut back, 0 bases at V and 6 bases at J, with 10 bases in the middle. In DNA form, the CDR3 reads TGCGCCAGCAGCTTGGATCCCCAGGGCGAGCAGTACTTC. Its translation is CASSLDPQGEQYF. The full variable domain, in which reference TRBV5-1 and TRBJ2-7 provide the parts outside the CDR3, is KAGVTQTPRYLIKTRGQQVTLSCSPISGHRSVSWYQQTPGQGLQFLFEYFSETQRNKGNFPGRFSGRQFSNSRSEMNVSTLELGDSALYLCASSLDPQGEQYFGPGTRLTVT.

V gene TRBV6-5 combines with J gene TRBJ2-2; 9 bases match TRBD2. The CDR3 has 18 residues. The trim removed 0 bases at V and 6 bases at J, leaving 11 bases unmatched. Germline CDR1 MNHEY, CDR2 SVGAGI. CDR3 protein: CASSYSGSGGWFAGELFF. Here the CDR3 DNA reads TGTGCCAGCAGTTACTCGGGTAGCGGGGGATGGTTCGCCGGGGAGCTGTTTTTT.

This chain links TRBV7-2 with TRBJ2-3, with TRBD2 as a possible D gene (6 bases). Trimming removed 5 bases at V and 5 bases at J, with 11 bases between. The CDR3 is 13 amino acids. CDR1 and CDR2 from the germline V gene are SGHTA and FQGNSA. The CDR3 spells CASSKTEGDTQYF. CDR3 DNA: TGTGCCAGCAGCAAAACGGAGGGAGATACGCAGTATTTT. Together with reference TRBV7-2 and TRBJ2-3, the CDR3 gives the full variable domain: GAGVSQSPSNKVTEKGKDVELRCDPISGHTALYWYRQSLGQGLEFLIYFQGNSAPDKSGLPSDRFSAERTGGSVSTLTIQRTQQEDSAVYLCASSKTEGDTQYFGPGTRLTVL.

This clonotype was observed once. The chain couples TRBV6-1 to TRBJ2-1; the D gene is possibly TRBD1 (6 bases). Looked up from germline, CDR1 is MNHNS and CDR2 is SASEGT. The length of the CDR3 is 15 residues. Between the trimmed V and J ends, which lost 6 bases and 7 bases, there was a span of 19 bases. The CDR3 DNA sequence: TGTGCCAGCAGCGTCTACAGGGATTTATATAATGAGCAGTTCTTC. It codes for CASSVYRDLYNEQFF.